A selection of T cell receptor beta chains follows, all from one sample in a study of shared clonotypes between healthy human individuals. TCRdb keeps only in-frame clones here, not all; method: immunoSEQ multiplex PCR. Of about 680,000 clones in the sample, around 78% were seen once. Material for sequencing was memory CD4+ T cells sorted from blood. These receptors were taken from a woman younger than 45 in good health. Both conserved end residues are part of each CDR3.

v_gene	j_gene	CDR3aa
TRBV27	TRBJ1-6	CASHPAAAKNSPLHF
TRBV4-1	TRBJ2-7	CASSQDPRLAGGYEQYF
TRBV7-3	TRBJ1-2	CASSFYQDYGYTF
TRBV5-5	TRBJ1-2	CASSLVDGGSRGGYTF
TRBV4-2	TRBJ2-7	CASSQPGTEVHEQYF
TRBV7-8	TRBJ2-1	CASSPARGRVMEQFF
TRBV2	TRBJ1-2	CASSSRGLYYGYTF
TRBV29-1	TRBJ2-7	CSVGVGQGGDEQYF
TRBV5-1	TRBJ2-3	CASSLETRRNTDTQYF
TRBV28	TRBJ2-5	CASSLIRGYAETQYF
TRBV28	TRBJ2-1	CASRPAGGASYNEQFF
TRBV7-2	TRBJ2-7	CASSLARSRYEQYF
TRBV2	TRBJ1-1	CASSPDGPDTEAFF
TRBV20-1	TRBJ2-1	CSARNRWEQFF
TRBV2	TRBJ2-7	CASSRQGLAYEQYF
TRBV6-1	TRBJ2-4	CASSEKGAGLAKNIQYF
TRBV21-1	TRBJ1-5	CASSKSGDRGLQPQHF
TRBV2	TRBJ2-4	CASRPRVAKNIQYF